This TCR beta chain was profiled in a study of control samples from healthy donors and cancer patients. Per the germline V gene, CDR1 is SGHNT and CDR2 is YYREEE (reference sequence). The length of the CDR3 is 13 residues. With 1 base clipped from V and 6 bases from J, the junction kept 0 bases outside the gene matches. Sequenced by immunoSEQ multiplex PCR; TCRdb stores in-frame clones only, minus some. There are some 150,000 clones in the sample; over 90% occur only once, and approximately 2.5% lies in the top ten. This TCR was sampled from a man between 50 and 59 years old in good health. This chain links TRBV5-4 with TRBJ2-1, with 8 nucleotides matching TRBD1. The material sequenced was blood. CDR3 sequence (DNA): TGTGCCAGCAGCTTGACAGGGGGCAATGAGCAGTTCTTC. Translation: CASSLTGGNEQFF.